Listed below are T cell receptor beta chains from one sample, sequenced in a study of T-cell reconstitution after alpha-beta-depleted transplantation in children. Each CDR3 protein is one row after TCRdb ran MiXCR on the PCR reads. The data show about 100,000 distinct CDR3 sequences, with approximately 8% seen just once and 16% held by the top ten. Sequencing used PBMCs, obtained before TCRalphabeta/CD19-depleted stem cell transplant. The receptors here all came from a boy aged 2-9 years with acute lymphoblastic leukemia, due to receive a stem cell transplant. The CDR3 runs from the conserved cysteine through the conserved F or W.

CASSLGAGHTQYF	TRBJ2-3	TRBV7-7
CASSVSGGTVEQYF	TRBJ2-7	TRBV5-1
CASSQVRRPHSGNTIYF	TRBJ1-3	TRBV14
CASSQGLGNTEAFF	TRBJ1-1	TRBV12-3/TRBV12-4
CASSQGTSEGEQFF	TRBJ2-1	TRBV4-1
CASSDGSREIRRLFCGYTF	TRBJ1-2	TRBV25-1
CSATTSANNEQFF	TRBJ2-1	TRBV20-1
CASSSPGADFYGYTF	TRBJ1-2	TRBV7-2
CSARKSGQFSYEQYF	TRBJ2-7	TRBV20-1
CASSETENQPQHF	TRBJ1-5	TRBV6-1
CASGRGDGYEQYF	TRBJ2-7	TRBV7-8
CASSHTGTVNHSGANVLTF	TRBJ2-6	TRBV11-2
CASSLAAASEQYF	TRBJ2-7	TRBV7-2
CASSPPVSGANVLTF	TRBJ2-6	TRBV6-5
CASSPSGEVGELFF	TRBJ2-2	TRBV4-3
CASAGQGLGTEAFF	TRBJ1-1	TRBV5-1
CASSWRGGTDTQYF	TRBJ2-3	TRBV28
CASSLDLSGANVLTF	TRBJ2-6	TRBV5-6
CASSEQTGPSPLHF	TRBJ1-6	TRBV6-1
CASRQGNVGTGELFF	TRBJ2-2	TRBV6-2/TRBV6-3
CASSLDGPTGELFF	TRBJ2-2	TRBV5-6
CASSAQQGAAGELFF	TRBJ2-2	TRBV2
CASSSGTESYNEQFF	TRBJ2-1	TRBV6-5
CASSLAGVDTQYF	TRBJ2-3	TRBV7-9
CASSKSRAFWTEAFF	TRBJ1-1	TRBV3-1
CASSRTWGPAGNTIYF	TRBJ1-3	TRBV27
CSARDILPSGGLIQETQYF	TRBJ2-5	TRBV20-1
CASSLQEGGGTEAFF	TRBJ1-1	TRBV7-9
CASSLSGSQQETQYF	TRBJ2-5	TRBV28
CASSLGAGYGYTF	TRBJ1-2	TRBV6-5
CASSSPSSGGAGTDTQYF	TRBJ2-3	TRBV5-1
CASRPGQADTQYF	TRBJ2-3	TRBV6-4
CASSLEQLVPNEQFF	TRBJ2-1	TRBV5-1
CASNPRDLMQYF	TRBJ2-3	TRBV5-6
CSARDIVRANYGYTF	TRBJ1-2	TRBV20-1
CTRRPNAAGPATPDTQYF	TRBJ2-3	TRBV12-3/TRBV12-4
CASSWAGGSTDTQYF	TRBJ2-3	TRBV5-1
CSGRGGDEKLFF	TRBJ1-4	TRBV20-1
CASSHGLAGIGGTQYF	TRBJ2-3	TRBV4-3
CASSLGGNSGELFF	TRBJ2-2	TRBV12-3/TRBV12-4
CSVGNSNQPQHF	TRBJ1-5	TRBV29-1
CASSLMGTEDTQYF	TRBJ2-3	TRBV7-3
CSARETTGDWYQPQHF	TRBJ1-5	TRBV20-1
CASSLEQTPNQPQHF	TRBJ1-5	TRBV5-5
CASSLGGVANYGYTF	TRBJ1-2	TRBV5-1
CASSSRPDRTGELFF	TRBJ2-2	TRBV2
CASSVGLAGDLYEQYF	TRBJ2-7	TRBV9
CSARTAHGEKLFF	TRBJ1-4	TRBV20-1
CASSLVAQGPRYGYTF	TRBJ1-2	TRBV7-9